The rows below give T cell receptor beta chains drawn from one sample of a study of blood T cell repertoires in COVID-19. Profiled with immunoSEQ multiplex PCR; TCRdb holds only in-frame clones, not every one. This table has more than 75,000 clones, 87% appearing once. The sequenced sample was peripheral blood. The receptor set was obtained from a man aged 25 to 40 with acute or convalescent COVID-19. Each CDR3 is given with its conserved first and last residue. The D gene is left open where the match is weak. Rows may omit the clone size; those that give it use once, few, many or a size class.

NA	TRBD1	TRBV27	TRBJ1-5	14	CASRYTGGGQPQHF	TGTGCCAGCAGATACACAGGGGGCGGTCAGCCCCAGCATTTT
NA	NA	TRBV2	TRBJ1-4	12	CASRVRNEKLFF	TGTGCCAGCAGGGTCAGGAATGAAAAACTGTTTTTT
NA	NA	TRBV7-2	TRBJ2-7	13	CASSSMEFGRQYF	TGTGCCAGCAGCTCGATGGAGTTTGGTAGGCAGTACTTC
few	NA	TRBV7-3	TRBJ2-1	13	CASSLSAANEQFF	TGTGCCAGCAGCTTAAGTGCGGCTAATGAGCAGTTCTTC
NA	TRBD1	TRBV5-1	TRBJ1-2	14	CASSLLDRAYGYTF	TGCGCCAGCAGCTTGCTAGACAGGGCCTATGGCTACACCTTC
NA	NA	TRBV2	TRBJ1-2	15	CASLLTRLGADGYTF	TGTGCCAGCCTCCTAACCCGTTTGGGGGCGGATGGCTACACCTTC
NA	NA	TRBV28	TRBJ2-7	12	CASLDRVYEQYF	TGTGCCAGCCTCGACAGAGTCTACGAGCAGTACTTC
NA	TRBD2	TRBV14	TRBJ2-7	18	CASSHFTSFRGSVHEQYF	TGTGCCAGCAGCCACTTTACCAGTTTTCGCGGGAGTGTTCACGAGCAGTACTTC
NA	TRBD2	TRBV7-2	TRBJ2-7	14	CASTPTSGTYEQYF	TGTGCCAGCACCCCCACTAGCGGAACCTACGAGCAGTACTTC
NA	NA	TRBV19	TRBJ2-7	12	CASSIGQNEQYF	TGTGCCAGTAGTATAGGGCAGAACGAGCAGTACTTC